This T cell receptor beta chain appears in the sequencing data of a study of T cell responses to AZD1222 COVID-19 vaccine. V shed 4 bases, J shed 5 bases, and the junction held 6 bases outside the gene matches. The germline V gene has CDR1 SGHTA and CDR2 FQGNSA. The CDR3 has 14 residues. Produced via immunoSEQ multiplex PCR; TCRdb's table is partial and in-frame only. This table holds approximately 200,000 clones, over 80% found once. This clonotype was sampled from an adult in good health. The material sequenced was peripheral blood, taken on day 0 of MenACWY control vaccination. The chain combines TRBV7-2 with TRBJ2-7; 9 bases map to TRBD1. CDR3 loop: CASSSGTGINEQYF. As DNA, the CDR3 is TGTGCCAGCAGCTCCGGGACAGGGATCAACGAGCAGTACTTC.